This section outlines one T cell receptor beta chain sequence together with its context. No antigen is known for it. Per-nucleotide qualities are absent, and no much larger clonotype sits a single base away. The CDR3 covers 14 residues, taking in both the cysteine and the phenylalanine. CDR3 DNA is the only sequence kept; it has 42 bases, read in frame from the first base. Here V drops 0 bases and J drops 7 bases, and the junction holds 3 bases not matched to any gene. From the germline V gene, CDR1 is SGHRS and CDR2 is YFSETQ. The sample belongs to a study of human T cells and chemical hapten exposure (dated by TCRdb to the early 2020s). The study in broad terms: For sensitization, 2% DPC in acetone was applied to an approximately 2 cm by approximately 2 cm area of upper inner arm skin. Most of the patients in the cohort were female, and the cohort covered alopecia areata with under or over 50% scalp involvement, alopecia totalis and alopecia universalis. Patch testing was done on the upper back using Finn chambers containing 0.01% DPC, and results were scored after 6 days according to International Contact Dermatitis Research Group standards. Libraries were pooled for sequencing, and variation in per-sample TCR yields was attributed mainly to small differences in library volumes within the pool. Throughout the approximately 26-week study period, patients were also given weekly therapeutic DPC doses on the scalp. Twenty-nine alopecia patients provided blood for TCR sequencing at one to four time points (pre-sensitization, 2, 6 and 24 weeks). Patient blood was sampled pre-sensitization (week 0) and at 2, 6 and about 24 weeks after DPC sensitization. This study followed changes in the peripheral blood TCR repertoire in vivo during primary and secondary sensitization of alopecia patients to the hapten diphenylcyclopropenone (DPC). Results the study describes overall, beyond this receptor: Because all patients had alopecia, a presumed autoimmune disease, the immune response of the patients might differ from that of healthy individuals. After repeated subsampling, changes were observed in the strength of the expansion versus patch-test correlation and in the threshold at which the correlation became significant. DPC sensitization did not change how many TCRs were above 1 in 1000 frequency, and no evidence was found of alterations in global repertoire structure. Expanded TCRs formed significantly more large CDR3 similarity clusters than pre-sensitization or healthy control sets, consistent with antigen-driven responses. Patch test score correlated positively with the number of PT1 expanded TCRs, reaching significance at thresholds 8, 16 and 32 but not at 4.

The library was built by means of RACE. The reads were generated on a NextSeq 500. During library preparation, unique molecular identifiers were attached to individual cDNA molecules so that TCRs could be counted in a quantitative, reproducible way. For every blood RNA sample, sequencing covered both the TCR alpha and TCR beta chains. The authors' pipeline ran thus. The median number of TCRs per sample was 85,000 to 100,000, ranging from roughly 20,000 to 690,600. V, J and CDR3 annotation of the TCR reads was performed with the Decombinator software suite. To make PS versus PT1 abundance plots, every sample was subsampled to the same number of TCRs (28,000). Expanded TCRs were defined as absent before sensitization and observed at least eight times at the 2-week time point. TCRdb's own reprocessing of the public reads used fastp at Q25 and MiXCR and kept productive beta chains. Each CDR3 protein appears once, grouped with its most common genes and DNA. The V and J calls and clone size are TCRdb's, not the authors'. The sample yields fewer than 140,000 distinct CDR3 sequences; around 12% were counted once. Around 1.7% of the sample belongs to the ten largest clones.

Taken with the paper, the label for time point translates to: pre-sensitization, week 0. The treatment or condition label here, explained by the study, means: therapeutic diphenylcyclopropenone sensitization with weekly scalp DPC. At every patch-test visit, the blood draw took place before the patch test was put on. Eligible patients were aged 18 to 70, diagnosed with alopecia, deemed suitable for DPC therapy, and excluded if pregnant. Unfractionated whole blood was collected in Tempus Blood RNA tubes, and total RNA was extracted from that blood. Source: whole blood, taken in connection with sensitization to the hapten diphenylcyclopropenone (DPC). The clonotype comes from a woman aged 45 to 65 with alopecia areata. Some clones in this sample may be carry-over from other donors' samples. The V and J genes are TRBV5-1 and TRBJ1-2; 10 middle bases align to TRBD1. The sequence in DNA is TGCGCCAGCAGCTTGGAGGGACAGGGGTCTGGCTACACCTTC. This encodes CASSLEGQGSGYTF. Outside the CDR3, residues come from the reference TRBV5-1 and TRBJ1-2 proteins, so the full variable domain is: KAGVTQTPRYLIKTRGQQVTLSCSPISGHRSVSWYQQTPGQGLQFLFEYFSETQRNKGNFPGRFSGRQFSNSRSEMNVSTLELGDSALYLCASSLEGQGSGYTFGSGTRLTVV.